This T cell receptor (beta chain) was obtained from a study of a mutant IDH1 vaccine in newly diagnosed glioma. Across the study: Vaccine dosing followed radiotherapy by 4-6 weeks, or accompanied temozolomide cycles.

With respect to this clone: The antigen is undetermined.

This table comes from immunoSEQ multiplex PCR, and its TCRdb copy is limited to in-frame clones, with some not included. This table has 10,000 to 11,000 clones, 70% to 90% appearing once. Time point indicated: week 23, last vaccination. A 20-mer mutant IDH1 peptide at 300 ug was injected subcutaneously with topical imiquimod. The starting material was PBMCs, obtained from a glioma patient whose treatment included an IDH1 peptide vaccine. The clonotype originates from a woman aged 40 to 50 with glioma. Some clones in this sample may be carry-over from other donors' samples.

DNA for the CDR3: TGTGCCAGCAGGCCCCAGGACGTCAATGGCTACACCTTC. Protein sequence: CASRPQDVNGYTF. The chain is built from TRBV6-6 and TRBJ1-2; D is unclear. V shed 6 bases and J shed 6 bases, with 14 bases lying between them. Per the germline V gene, CDR1 is MNHNY and CDR2 is SVGAGI (reference sequence). The CDR3 runs 13 residues.